The clone carrying this TCR beta chain was seen only a few times. The antigen is undetermined. The CDR3 is 17 residues long. Germline V gene data show CDR1 as MGHRA and CDR2 as YSYEKL. The V end lost 2 bases, the J end lost 2 bases, and 16 bases lay between the germline ends. Included in the TCR beta cDNA libraries were unique molecular identifiers. TCRdb analysed the PCR reads with MiXCR anew, one entry per CDR3 protein. The data show about 460,000 distinct CDR3 sequences, around 40% seen once. These data are taken from a study of post-analysis software for immune sequencing data. Study overall: Patients had relapsing-remitting, secondary progressive or progressive-relapsing multiple sclerosis; some lacked subtype.

Study observations and caveats: Compared with controls, patients showed significantly lower normalized Chao1 diversity. Four or five TRBV segments (TRBV5-6, TRBV5-1 and TRBV20-1 among them) occurred more frequently in patients than in controls.

The sequencing sample was made of blood. This chain links TRBV4-1 with TRBJ2-1, with D perhaps given as TRBD1 or TRBD2 (5 bases each). The receptor comes from a girl aged 5-17 years with multiple sclerosis. CDR3 in DNA: TGCGCCAGCAGCCAATCGACCTTGCCGGGGCCCTACAATGAGCAGTTCTTC. This encodes CASSQSTLPGPYNEQFF.